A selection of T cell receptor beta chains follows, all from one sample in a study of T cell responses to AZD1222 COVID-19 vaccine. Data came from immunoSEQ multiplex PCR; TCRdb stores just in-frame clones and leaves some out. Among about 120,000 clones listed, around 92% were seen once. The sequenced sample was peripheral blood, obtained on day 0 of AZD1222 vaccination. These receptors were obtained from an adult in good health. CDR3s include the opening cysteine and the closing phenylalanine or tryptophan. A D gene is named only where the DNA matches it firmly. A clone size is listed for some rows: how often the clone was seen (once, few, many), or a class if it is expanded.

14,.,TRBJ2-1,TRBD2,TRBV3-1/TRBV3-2,CASSQARLAPEQFF,TGTGCCAGCAGCCAAGCCAGACTAGCCCCCGAGCAGTTCTTC
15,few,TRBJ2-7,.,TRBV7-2,CASSLGGGRTYEQYF,TGTGCCAGCAGCTTAGGCGGCGGACGAACCTACGAGCAGTACTTC
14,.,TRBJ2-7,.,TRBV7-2,CASSLWGSTYEQYF,TGTGCCAGCAGCTTATGGGGCAGCACCTACGAGCAGTACTTC
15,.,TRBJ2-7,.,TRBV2,CASSEGLATTYEQYF,TGTGCCAGCAGTGAAGGTTTAGCGACCACCTACGAGCAGTACTTC
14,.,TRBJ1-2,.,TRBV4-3,CASSQDAQPYGYTF,TGCGCCAGCAGCCAAGATGCTCAACCCTATGGCTACACCTTC
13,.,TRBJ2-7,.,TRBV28,CASSLSMANEQYF,TGTGCCAGCAGTTTATCCATGGCCAACGAGCAGTACTTC
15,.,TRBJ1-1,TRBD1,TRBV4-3,CASSQVTGGRTEAFF,TGCGCCAGCAGCCAAGTAACAGGGGGCCGGACTGAAGCTTTCTTT
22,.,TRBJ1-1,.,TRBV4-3,CASSQDWLGVGYQEKVFTEAFF,TGCGCCAGCAGCCAAGATTGGTTGGGTGTTGGATATCAGGAGAAGGTGTTCACTGAAGCTTTCTTT
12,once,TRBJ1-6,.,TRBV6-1,CASSLRYKPLHF,TGTGCCAGCAGTCTTCGGTACAAACCCCTCCACTTT
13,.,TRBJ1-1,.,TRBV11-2,CASSSGPNTEAFF,TGTGCCAGCAGCTCCGGGCCGAACACTGAAGCTTTCTTT
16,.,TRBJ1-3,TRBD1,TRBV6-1,CASSAQDRTSGNTIYF,TGTGCCAGCAGTGCGCAGGACAGGACCTCTGGAAACACCATATATTTT
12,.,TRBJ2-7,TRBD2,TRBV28,CASSFRGDEQYF,TGTGCCAGCAGTTTTCGGGGGGACGAGCAGTACTTC
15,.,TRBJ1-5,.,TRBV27,CASSFEQDRFVPQHF,TGTGCCAGCAGTTTTGAGCAAGACAGGTTTGTGCCCCAGCATTTT
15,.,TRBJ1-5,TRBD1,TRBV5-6,CASSHGQGARQPQHF,TGTGCCAGCAGCCACGGACAGGGGGCAAGGCAGCCCCAGCATTTT
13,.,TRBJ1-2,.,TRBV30,CAWSYSAYYGYTF,TGTGCCTGGAGTTACTCGGCCTACTATGGCTACACCTTC
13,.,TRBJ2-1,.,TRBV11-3,CASSLDATDEQFF,TGTGCCAGCAGCTTAGACGCGACCGATGAGCAGTTCTTC
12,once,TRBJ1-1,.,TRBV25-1,CASSHGLLEAFF,TGTGCCAGCAGTCACGGACTCCTTGAAGCTTTCTTT
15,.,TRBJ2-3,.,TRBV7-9,CASSSREDLTDTQYF,TGTGCCAGCAGCTCAAGGGAGGATCTCACAGATACGCAGTATTTT
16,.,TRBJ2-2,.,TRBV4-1,CASSHRQIQHRVELFF,TGCGCCAGCAGCCACAGACAGATTCAACACCGGGTCGAGCTGTTTTTT
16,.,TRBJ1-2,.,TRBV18,CASSLTTGPFNYGYTF,TGTGCCAGCTCACTAACGACAGGACCGTTTAACTATGGCTACACCTTC
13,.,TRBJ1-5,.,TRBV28,CASSPTRVQPQHF,TGTGCCAGCAGTCCTACGAGAGTCCAGCCCCAGCATTTT
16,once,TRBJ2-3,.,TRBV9,CASSAVGNRRTDTQYF,TGTGCCAGCAGCGCAGTGGGGAATAGACGAACAGATACGCAGTATTTT
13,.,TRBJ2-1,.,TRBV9,CASSENRENEQFF,TGTGCCAGCAGCGAAAACAGGGAGAATGAGCAGTTCTTC
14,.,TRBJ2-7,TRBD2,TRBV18,CASSPPGLAYEQYF,TGTGCCAGCTCACCACCGGGACTAGCTTACGAGCAGTACTTC
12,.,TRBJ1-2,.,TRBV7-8,CASSSGGGGYTF,TGTGCCAGCAGCTCCGGCGGTGGTGGCTACACCTTC
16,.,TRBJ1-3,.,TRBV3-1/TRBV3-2,CASSQDEGTSGNTIYF,TGTGCCAGCAGCCAAGATGAGGGAACCTCTGGAAACACCATATATTTT
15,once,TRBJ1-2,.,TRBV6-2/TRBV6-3,CASSTGQWGHYGYTF,TGTGCCAGCAGTACCGGGCAGTGGGGGCACTATGGCTACACCTTC
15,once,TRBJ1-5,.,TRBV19,CASSAAELGGQPQHF,TGTGCCAGTAGTGCGGCCGAATTGGGCGGTCAGCCCCAGCATTTT
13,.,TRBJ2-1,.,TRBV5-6,CASSLGSSGEQFF,TGTGCCAGCAGCTTGGGTTCCTCAGGGGAGCAGTTCTTC
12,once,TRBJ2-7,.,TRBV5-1,CASSPTSYEQYF,TGCGCCAGCAGCCCAACCTCCTACGAGCAGTACTTC
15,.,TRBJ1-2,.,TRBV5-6,CASSSRDLLHYGYTF,TGTGCCAGCAGCTCCCGGGACCTTCTGCACTATGGCTACACCTTC
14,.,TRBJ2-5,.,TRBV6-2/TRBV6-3,CASSRFQQIETQYF,TGTGCCAGCAGCCGATTTCAGCAAATTGAGACCCAGTACTTC
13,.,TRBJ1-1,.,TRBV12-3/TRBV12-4,CASSMLLRAGTFF,TGTGCCAGCAGTATGCTTCTCCGCGCCGGGACTTTCTTT
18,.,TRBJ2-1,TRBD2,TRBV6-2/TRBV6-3,CASSYPPRLAGGRGEQFF,TGTGCCAGCAGTTACCCTCCCCGACTAGCGGGGGGGAGGGGTGAGCAGTTCTTC
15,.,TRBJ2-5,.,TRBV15,CATSRGYGGPETQYF,TGTGCCACCAGCAGAGGATATGGGGGCCCGGAGACCCAGTACTTC
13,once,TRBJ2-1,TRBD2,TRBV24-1,CASSGGKANEQFF,TGTGCCTCAAGCGGGGGTAAGGCCAATGAGCAGTTCTTC
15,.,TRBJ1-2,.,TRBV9,CASSVGTATNYGYTF,TGTGCCAGCAGCGTAGGTACAGCCACAAACTATGGCTACACCTTC
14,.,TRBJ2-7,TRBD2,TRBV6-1,CASSGTSGSYEQYF,TGTGCCAGCAGTGGTACTAGCGGGAGTTACGAGCAGTACTTC
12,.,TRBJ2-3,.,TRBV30,CAWIKTLDTQYF,TGTGCCTGGATAAAGACACTAGATACGCAGTATTTT
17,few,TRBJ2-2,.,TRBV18,CASSTSGTIANTGELFF,TGTGCCAGCTCTACCAGTGGGACAATTGCGAACACCGGGGAGCTGTTTTTT
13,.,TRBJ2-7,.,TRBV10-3,CAISGGRGGEQYF,TGTGCCATCAGTGGGGGTCGAGGGGGCGAGCAGTACTTC
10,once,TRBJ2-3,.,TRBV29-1,CSVDADTQYF,TGCAGCGTTGACGCAGATACGCAGTATTTT
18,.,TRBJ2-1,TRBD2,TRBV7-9,CASSWCSGGYSSYNEQFF,TGTGCCAGCAGCTGGTGTAGCGGGGGGTACAGCTCCTACAATGAGCAGTTCTTC
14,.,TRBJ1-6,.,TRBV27,CASSFGGYNSPLHF,TGTGCCAGCAGTTTTGGGGGTTATAATTCACCCCTCCACTTT
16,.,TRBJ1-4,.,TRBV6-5,CASSYQGTLANEKLFF,TGTGCCAGCAGTTACCAGGGGACTTTGGCTAATGAAAAACTGTTTTTT